Below, one TCR beta chain is given with its context. This clone's antigen is unknown. The record has no base qualities; no much larger clone is one base away. Other DNA sequences in the sample encode the same CDR3. According to the study, the label for this sample's time point signals: recipient sample about 28 days before transplant, after cytoreduction. Blood from recipients was drawn about 28 days before transplant and again at days 30, 100 and 180 after transplant. Using Nuclei Lysis Solution, genomic DNA was extracted from unfractionated peripheral blood mononuclear cells that were either fresh or cryopreserved. Germline trimming amounts to 3 bases on V and 4 bases on J, with 4 as the count of junction bases outside the gene matches. CDR1 and CDR2, looked up from the germline V gene, are SGHTA and FQGNSA. From cysteine to phenylalanine, the CDR3 is 14 amino acids long. Here the CDR3 DNA is all that survives: 42 bases in frame from base 1.

These data come from a study of T cell clonotyping in hematopoietic cell transplantation (dated by TCRdb to the early 2020s). Study-wide context: Pretransplant samples from recipients were collected after cytoreduction. A total of under 150 blood samples were collected in the study from 35 consecutive transplant recipients and their related donors. Recruitment of patients ran from 2015 to early 2017, and follow-up continued until September 2020 or until death.

The research as a whole found: Broader TCR repertoire diversity after transplant was predicted by Inverse Simpson Index values from donors and from recipients before transplant. Just a small fraction of recipient repertoires overlapped with donor repertoires, and more than 95% appeared de novo at the given depth. The sample size was limited, and CD4 and CD8 repertoire contributions could not be separated because cells were not sorted. After transplant, TCR diversity in recipients dropped, and pathologically expanded clonotypes climbed progressively between day 30 and day 180.

The immunoSEQ assay, a bias-controlled multiplex PCR using V- and J-specific primers, was used to amplify TCR beta CDR3 regions from genomic DNA. A second PCR step added a proprietary barcode and Illumina adapter sequences to the CDR3 amplicons. An Illumina MiSeq instrument was used for sequencing of the CDR3 libraries. As for the authors' bioinformatics: Export and quality control were performed with immunoSEQ Analyzer 3.0, and downstream analyses were performed with R Bioconductor and Immunarch. Only productive rearrangements within the normalized downsampled data set were used in the calculation of repertoire metrics. Pathologically expanded clonotypes were defined as those larger than 5 templates in the normalized cohort. The Inverse Simpson Index was used to measure repertoire diversity. The non-normalized data set was used for CMV-specificity analyses so that all clonotypes could be captured. TCRdb's version of the immuneACCESS table is confined to in-frame rearrangements and falls short of the full clone set. An unresolved V gene accounts for under half of the shortfall where checked; the remainder is of unknown origin. That table is the source of V, J and clone size, and D and trimming were worked out from the DNA. The sample table lists approximately 50,000 clones, more than 75% of them with a count of one. Clones ranked in the top ten supply 5.9% of the sample.

The chain was built from TRBV7-2 and TRBJ2-5, and 8 junction bases match TRBD2. The source material was peripheral blood mononuclear cells, sampled before stem cell transplant. The TCR comes from a man between 60 and 70 years old with biphenotypic leukemia. Some clones in this sample may be carry-over from other donors' samples. The sequenced DNA is TGTGCCAGCAGCTTTACTAGCGGAGGAGAGACCCAGTACTTC. Its amino acids are CASSFTSGGETQYF.